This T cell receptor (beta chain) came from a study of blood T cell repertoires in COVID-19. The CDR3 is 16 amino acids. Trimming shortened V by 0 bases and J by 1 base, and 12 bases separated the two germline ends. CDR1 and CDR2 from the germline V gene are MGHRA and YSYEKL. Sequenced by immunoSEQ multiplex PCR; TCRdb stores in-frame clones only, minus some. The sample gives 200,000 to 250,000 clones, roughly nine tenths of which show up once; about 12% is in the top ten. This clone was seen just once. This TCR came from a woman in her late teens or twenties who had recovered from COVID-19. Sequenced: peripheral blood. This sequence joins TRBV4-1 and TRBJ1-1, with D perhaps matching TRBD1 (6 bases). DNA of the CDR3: TGCGCCAGCAGCCAAGATCGAGAAGGGGGGAACACTGAAGCTTTCTTT. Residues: CASSQDREGGNTEAFF.